A selection of T cell receptor beta chains follows, all from one sample in a study of radiation and T cells in renal cell carcinoma. TCRdb keeps only in-frame clones here, not all; method: immunoSEQ multiplex PCR. Of about 130,000 clones detected, more than 70% appear once; the ten largest clones hold 5% to 6.5%. Sequences were derived from blood, sampled from a patient whose treatment included radiotherapy and nephrectomy. Receptor source: a woman in her 70s with renal cell carcinoma. The CDR3 runs from the conserved cysteine through the conserved F or W. D genes are given only for firm matches. Clone size is given for some rows only: seen once, a few or many times, or a class if the clone is expanded.

j_call: TRBJ2-5
clone_size: -
v_call: TRBV5-1
d_call: TRBD2
cdr3_aa: CASSPGLAGAQETQYF
cdr3_nt: TGCGCCAGCAGCCCAGGACTAGCGGGGGCCCAAGAGACCCAGTACTTC

j_call: TRBJ1-2
clone_size: few
v_call: TRBV7-9
d_call: -
cdr3_aa: CASSPPGRSGYGYTF
cdr3_nt: TGTGCCAGCAGCCCCCCCGGACGGTCTGGCTATGGCTACACCTTC

j_call: TRBJ2-1
clone_size: -
v_call: TRBV19
d_call: TRBD2
cdr3_aa: CASSIARSGGNEQFF
cdr3_nt: TGTGCCAGTAGTATAGCCCGCAGCGGGGGCAATGAGCAGTTCTTC

j_call: TRBJ1-3
clone_size: -
v_call: TRBV7-2
d_call: -
cdr3_aa: CASSLGPPGSSGNTIYF
cdr3_nt: TGTGCCAGCAGCTTGGGTCCTCCAGGGTCCTCTGGAAACACCATATATTTT

j_call: TRBJ2-1
clone_size: -
v_call: TRBV12-5
d_call: -
cdr3_aa: CASGPTGSSYNEQFF
cdr3_nt: TGTGCTAGTGGACCTACAGGGAGCTCCTACAATGAGCAGTTCTTC

j_call: TRBJ1-1
clone_size: -
v_call: TRBV19
d_call: TRBD1
cdr3_aa: CASRHRGGNTEAFF
cdr3_nt: TGTGCCAGTAGGCACAGGGGAGGGAACACTGAAGCTTTCTTT

j_call: TRBJ1-2
clone_size: once
v_call: TRBV19
d_call: TRBD1
cdr3_aa: CASSLTGTGSDYTF
cdr3_nt: TGTGCCAGTAGTCTCACCGGGACAGGGTCGGACTACACCTTC

j_call: TRBJ1-4
clone_size: -
v_call: TRBV6-6
d_call: -
cdr3_aa: CASSYVSVTNEKLFF
cdr3_nt: TGTGCCAGCAGTTACGTGTCAGTAACTAATGAAAAACTGTTTTTT

j_call: TRBJ1-5
clone_size: -
v_call: TRBV4-2
d_call: -
cdr3_aa: CASSQDGRGFNQPQHF
cdr3_nt: TGTGCCAGCAGCCAAGATGGTCGAGGCTTCAATCAGCCCCAGCATTTT

j_call: TRBJ1-2
clone_size: -
v_call: TRBV19
d_call: TRBD1
cdr3_aa: CASSLPGQGIHGYTF
cdr3_nt: TGTGCCAGTAGTCTCCCTGGACAGGGGATCCATGGCTACACCTTC

j_call: TRBJ1-5
clone_size: once
v_call: TRBV19
d_call: TRBD1
cdr3_aa: CASSIGDRGRSNQPQHF
cdr3_nt: TGTGCCAGTAGTATAGGGGACAGGGGGCGAAGCAATCAGCCCCAGCATTTT

j_call: TRBJ2-3
clone_size: -
v_call: TRBV5-1
d_call: TRBD2
cdr3_aa: CASIGSGGSRTDTQYF
cdr3_nt: TGCGCCAGCATTGGGAGCGGGGGGAGTCGCACAGATACGCAGTATTTT

j_call: TRBJ1-3
clone_size: -
v_call: TRBV7-9
d_call: -
cdr3_aa: CASSLGQFSGNTIYF
cdr3_nt: TGTGCCAGCAGCTTAGGACAGTTCTCTGGAAACACCATATATTTT

j_call: TRBJ1-6
clone_size: once
v_call: TRBV7-2
d_call: -
cdr3_aa: CASSLGTTSTNSPLHF
cdr3_nt: TGTGCCAGCAGCTTAGGGACGACCTCGACTAATTCACCCCTCCACTTT

j_call: TRBJ2-3
clone_size: -
v_call: TRBV25-1
d_call: -
cdr3_aa: CASSEGPDDTQYF
cdr3_nt: TGTGCCAGCAGTGAAGGCCCGGACGATACGCAGTATTTT

j_call: TRBJ1-6
clone_size: -
v_call: TRBV2
d_call: -
cdr3_aa: CASNGPTYNSPLHF
cdr3_nt: TGTGCCAGCAACGGACCGACCTATAATTCACCCCTCCACTTT

j_call: TRBJ1-3
clone_size: -
v_call: TRBV7-2
d_call: -
cdr3_aa: CASTPRRQPSGNTIYF
cdr3_nt: TGTGCCAGCACTCCACGGAGACAACCCTCTGGAAACACCATATATTTT

j_call: TRBJ1-2
clone_size: -
v_call: TRBV7-2
d_call: -
cdr3_aa: CASSLVGWGLRAGYTF
cdr3_nt: TGTGCCAGCAGCTTAGTGGGCTGGGGTCTGCGGGCGGGCTACACCTTC

j_call: TRBJ2-1
clone_size: few
v_call: TRBV30
d_call: -
cdr3_aa: CAWRSRYNEQFF
cdr3_nt: TGTGCCTGGAGAAGCAGATACAATGAGCAGTTCTTC

j_call: TRBJ1-2
clone_size: once
v_call: TRBV7-9
d_call: -
cdr3_aa: CASSLGAGHYGYTF
cdr3_nt: TGTGCCAGCAGCTTAGGGGCAGGACACTATGGCTACACCTTC

j_call: TRBJ1-2
clone_size: -
v_call: TRBV5-1
d_call: TRBD1
cdr3_aa: CASSFGQGASYSAGYTF
cdr3_nt: TGCGCCAGCAGCTTTGGACAGGGGGCGTCATACTCCGCTGGCTACACCTTC

j_call: TRBJ1-1
clone_size: -
v_call: TRBV5-4
d_call: -
cdr3_aa: CASSLGGYRRGRDTEAFF
cdr3_nt: TGTGCCAGCAGCTTGGGTGGCTATCGGCGGGGGAGAGATACTGAAGCTTTCTTT

j_call: TRBJ2-5
clone_size: -
v_call: TRBV6-1
d_call: -
cdr3_aa: CASSEGRAGETQYF
cdr3_nt: TGTGCCAGCAGTGAAGGGAGGGCGGGAGAGACCCAGTACTTC

j_call: TRBJ2-2
clone_size: -
v_call: TRBV30
d_call: -
cdr3_aa: CAWSEGAGELFF
cdr3_nt: TGTGCCTGGAGTGAGGGGGCCGGGGAGCTGTTTTTT

j_call: TRBJ1-6
clone_size: -
v_call: TRBV14
d_call: -
cdr3_aa: CASSQGGAWNSPLHF
cdr3_nt: TGTGCCAGCAGCCAGGGAGGGGCTTGGAATTCACCCCTCCACTTT

j_call: TRBJ1-6
clone_size: -
v_call: TRBV9
d_call: TRBD1
cdr3_aa: CASSARDRDNSPLHF
cdr3_nt: TGTGCCAGCAGCGCCCGGGACAGGGATAATTCACCCCTCCACTTT

j_call: TRBJ1-2
clone_size: once
v_call: TRBV30
d_call: TRBD1
cdr3_aa: CAWSLTGTGRGSCTF
cdr3_nt: TGTGCCTGGAGTCTCACCGGGACAGGGCGCGGGAGTTGCACCTTC

j_call: TRBJ2-3
clone_size: -
v_call: TRBV19
d_call: TRBD2
cdr3_aa: CASSIALAGGRGRTDTQYF
cdr3_nt: TGTGCCAGTAGTATAGCGCTAGCGGGGGGGCGAGGCCGCACAGATACGCAGTATTTT

j_call: TRBJ1-6
clone_size: -
v_call: TRBV28
d_call: TRBD1
cdr3_aa: CASSSAQGKGNSPLHF
cdr3_nt: TGTGCCAGCAGTTCGGCACAGGGGAAAGGGAATTCACCCCTCCACTTT